The sequence of this T cell receptor (beta chain) was determined in a study of blood T cell repertoires in COVID-19. Overall study: Material from acute and convalescent COVID-19 was sourced from the United States, Italy and Spain. T cells, B-cell-depleted T cells, or PBMCs provided the cDNA or gDNA that served as material.

From germline, CDR1 is MNHEY and CDR2 SVGAGI. This CDR3 has 14 amino acids. The V end was cut by 2 bases, the J end by 0 bases, with 5 bases between. In the original workflow: Nucleated cell number was recorded as an estimate derived from reference gene primer amplification. Method: immunoSEQ multiplex PCR; TCRdb's copy keeps in-frame clones and lacks some. V and J calls and clone size are those listed in that table; D and trimming were worked out from the DNA. The sample has 9,500 to 15,000 clones, about 88% seen once; the top ten hold roughly 15%. Sequenced sample: peripheral blood. The J gene is TRBJ2-1, the V gene TRBV6-5; TRBD2 is a possible D gene (5 bases). The receptor's source is a man aged 70 or older with active COVID-19. The CDR3 nucleotides read TGTGCCAGCAGTTACACTAGCTCCTACAATGAGCAGTTCTTC. Its translation is CASSYTSSYNEQFF.